This is a list of T cell receptor beta chains from one sample in a study of cytomegalovirus exposure and HLA in healthy donors. Clones were read by immunoSEQ multiplex PCR, and TCRdb kept only the in-frame ones, dropping some. The sample includes around 40,000 clones. Source material: PBMCs. Source of these receptors: a man aged 35 to 55 in good health and CMV-seropositive. The CDR3 runs from the conserved cysteine through the conserved F or W. Clone size, where shown, is once, few, many, or a class for clones that have expanded.

V gene | clone size | CDR3 protein
TRBV4-1 | . | CASSQEGGAFF
TRBV4-3 | . | CASSRGQGVREKLFF
TRBV7-3 | . | CASSSLGTGGRDTQYF
TRBV4-1 | . | CASSQEKGFPDTQYF
TRBV21-1 | . | CASSKGSGEKDTEAFF
TRBV9 | . | CASSLRTGPEDGYTF
TRBV28 | . | CASSSGQVKGYTF
TRBV19 | . | CASSITGGGDSNQPQHF
TRBV6-1 | . | CASSENRPQGEKLFF
TRBV30 | . | CAWNRGQETQYF
TRBV19 | . | CASSMNRGYPEAFF
TRBV9 | . | CASSVGQGFTGELFF
TRBV6-6 | . | CASSYTPTGVGYTF
TRBV9 | . | CASSGLGQTNTEAFF
TRBV30 | . | CAWDRGPETQYF
TRBV7-6 | . | CAGSLDRGPYEQYF
TRBV7-2 | . | CASSLYGVGNQPQHF
TRBV11-3 | . | CASSFTTATNEKLFF
TRBV9 | . | CASSLLAGGPGDTQYF
TRBV2 | . | CASSDRGLGQRETQYF
TRBV5-3 | . | CARSGGEGNEQYF
TRBV18 | . | CASSRSGRPDNEQFF
TRBV6-1 | . | CASSNILQGNYGYTF
TRBV7-9 | . | CASSSTGLSYEQYF
TRBV5-4 | . | CASSLAGGRGGELFF
TRBV19 | . | CASSWAGRDTGELFF
TRBV2 | . | CASSEEGANTGELFF
TRBV7-2 | . | CASSLGGQGNEKLFF
TRBV7-2 | . | CASTNPGGASGSFF
TRBV19 | . | CASSPSGRWQETQYF
TRBV5-1 | . | CASSAQASYEQYF
TRBV5-1 | . | CASSPSGLASSYEQYF
TRBV4-1 | . | CASSQGPGRDGMAEAFF
TRBV4-3 | . | CASSQFTGGSMGYTF
TRBV18 | . | CASSPEGAPGNSPLHF
TRBV6-4 | . | CASSDSGLAGGNEQFF
TRBV6-6 | . | CASRRDSGYEQYF
TRBV9 | . | CASSVDGGISYNEQFF
TRBV7-2 | . | CASSRQVGSTEAFF
TRBV5-8 | . | CASSLIQGAGYTF
TRBV11-3 | medium-sized | CASNGADRAGANVLTF
TRBV28 | . | CASSLRGLIYEQYF